This TCR beta chain came from a study of T cell responses to AZD1222 COVID-19 vaccine. Trimming removed 5 bases at V and 0 bases at J, with 14 bases between. The CDR3 runs to 17 residues. In germline, CDR1 is SGHAT, CDR2 FQNNGV. The table came from immunoSEQ multiplex PCR; TCRdb's copy has only in-frame clones and leaves some out. The table has around 94,000 clones, 70% to 90% seen once; the top ten hold about an eighth. The receptor was derived from an adult in good health. The V and J genes are TRBV11-2 and TRBJ1-6, with D possibly TRBD1 on 5 matching bases. This material consisted of peripheral blood, taken on day 0 of AZD1222 vaccination. The CDR3 DNA sequence: TGTGCCAGCAGCCGGGACTCCGGAAGCTCCTATAATTCACCCCTCCACTTT. Protein sequence: CASSRDSGSSYNSPLHF. The entire variable domain, with the rest obtained from reference TRBV11-2 and TRBJ1-6, is as follows: EAGVAQSPRYKIIEKRQSVAFWCNPISGHATLYWYQQILGQGPKLLIQFQNNGVVDDSQLPKDRFSAERLKGVDSTLKIQPAKLEDSAVYLCASSRDSGSSYNSPLHFGNGTRLTVT.